This T cell receptor beta chain derives from a study of OX40 agonist ivuxolimab in advanced cancers. This table comes from immunoSEQ multiplex PCR, and its TCRdb copy is limited to in-frame clones, with some not included. The data show fewer than 75,000 clones, about 87% seen once. Trimming took off 0 bases at V and 0 bases at J, with 11 bases between the two ends. CDR1 and CDR2 from the germline V gene are GTSNPN and SVGIG (reference sequence). There are 15 residues in the CDR3. This clone was seen a few times. This clonotype was sampled from an adult with an advanced solid tumor such as melanoma, head and neck, liver or kidney cancer. V and J are TRBV30 and TRBJ1-1; D gene unclear. Source: CD4+ or CD8+ T cells sorted from blood, taken in a trial of the OX40 agonist ivuxolimab. CDR3 amino acids: CAWSVTRRVNTEAFF. The CDR3 DNA reads TGTGCCTGGAGTGTCACCCGGCGAGTGAACACTGAAGCTTTCTTT.